This is a list of T cell receptor beta chains from one sample in a study of PD-L1 blockade in urothelial cancer. The assay was immunoSEQ multiplex PCR, and TCRdb's table has in-frame clones only and misses some. The top ten clones hold around 2.5% of a sample with 35,000 to 45,000 clones, about 88% of them seen once. Here the sequenced sample was PBMCs, taken around atezolizumab (anti-PD-L1) treatment. The receptors originated from a man between 70 and 80 years old with urothelial cancer. CDR3s include the opening cysteine and the closing phenylalanine or tryptophan. The D gene is left open where the match is weak. Rows may omit the clone size; those that give it use once, few, many or a size class.

abundance: -
d_gene: -
v_gene: TRBV19
j_gene: TRBJ1-5
CDR3aa: CASSMAQGVRQPQHF
CDR3nt: TGTGCCAGTAGTATGGCACAGGGAGTTCGTCAGCCCCAGCATTTT

abundance: -
d_gene: -
v_gene: TRBV7-2
j_gene: TRBJ2-4
CDR3aa: CASSSPQGGKNIQYF
CDR3nt: TGTGCCAGCAGCTCACCGCAGGGTGGCAAAAACATTCAGTACTTC

abundance: -
d_gene: -
v_gene: TRBV4-2
j_gene: TRBJ2-7
CDR3aa: CASSQVYDGRGRVTYEQYF
CDR3nt: TGTGCCAGCAGCCAAGTATATGATGGAAGGGGCAGGGTCACCTACGAGCAGTACTTC

abundance: once
d_gene: TRBD1
v_gene: TRBV18
j_gene: TRBJ2-2
CDR3aa: CASSPEMTGTGELFF
CDR3nt: TGTGCCAGCTCACCAGAGATGACAGGGACCGGGGAGCTGTTTTTT

abundance: -
d_gene: TRBD2
v_gene: TRBV7-9
j_gene: TRBJ2-1
CDR3aa: CASSWTSGRSDEQFF
CDR3nt: TGTGCCAGCAGCTGGACTAGCGGGAGGTCTGATGAGCAGTTCTTC

abundance: -
d_gene: TRBD2
v_gene: TRBV18
j_gene: TRBJ2-2
CDR3aa: CASSPRGLDTGELFF
CDR3nt: TGTGCCAGCTCACCGCGGGGGTTGGACACCGGGGAGCTGTTTTTT

abundance: -
d_gene: TRBD2
v_gene: TRBV5-1
j_gene: TRBJ2-2
CDR3aa: CASSWTSGSSGELFF
CDR3nt: TGCGCCAGCAGCTGGACTAGCGGGAGCTCCGGGGAGCTGTTTTTT

abundance: -
d_gene: TRBD2
v_gene: TRBV28
j_gene: TRBJ2-1
CDR3aa: CASSLGLAGLNEQFF
CDR3nt: TGTGCCAGCAGTTTAGGACTAGCGGGACTCAATGAGCAGTTCTTC

abundance: -
d_gene: TRBD2
v_gene: TRBV6-6
j_gene: TRBJ2-5
CDR3aa: CASSKTGTSAETQYF
CDR3nt: TGTGCCAGCAGCAAAACCGGGACTAGCGCGGAGACCCAGTACTTC

abundance: -
d_gene: -
v_gene: TRBV11-1
j_gene: TRBJ1-3
CDR3aa: CASSLATGYRGNTIYF
CDR3nt: TGTGCCAGCAGCTTAGCGACGGGGTATCGAGGAAACACCATATATTTT

abundance: few
d_gene: -
v_gene: TRBV28
j_gene: TRBJ1-1
CDR3aa: CASSAQGRLEAFF
CDR3nt: TGTGCCAGCAGTGCCCAGGGCCGTCTAGAAGCTTTCTTT

abundance: -
d_gene: -
v_gene: TRBV10-3
j_gene: TRBJ1-2
CDR3aa: CAISAGSSGYTF
CDR3nt: TGTGCCATCAGTGCCGGGAGCAGTGGCTACACCTTC

abundance: -
d_gene: -
v_gene: TRBV12-1
j_gene: TRBJ1-2
CDR3aa: CASSPWTGNNGYTF
CDR3nt: TGTGCCAGCAGCCCTTGGACAGGGAACAATGGCTACACCTTC

abundance: few
d_gene: -
v_gene: TRBV2
j_gene: TRBJ1-4
CDR3aa: CASSEVFVDRGPNEKLFF
CDR3nt: TGTGCCAGCAGTGAAGTTTTCGTCGACAGAGGACCGAATGAAAAACTGTTTTTT

abundance: -
d_gene: TRBD2
v_gene: TRBV9
j_gene: TRBJ2-3
CDR3aa: CASSPGTSDRTDTQYF
CDR3nt: TGTGCCAGCAGCCCCGGGACTAGCGACAGAACAGATACGCAGTATTTT

abundance: -
d_gene: TRBD2
v_gene: TRBV5-4
j_gene: TRBJ2-7
CDR3aa: CASSPNPGTSYNEQYF
CDR3nt: TGTGCCAGCAGCCCTAACCCCGGGACTAGCTACAACGAGCAGTACTTC

abundance: -
d_gene: TRBD2
v_gene: TRBV7-6
j_gene: TRBJ2-1
CDR3aa: CASSRGGRAWNEQFF
CDR3nt: TGTGCCAGCAGCCGGGGCGGGAGGGCGTGGAATGAGCAGTTCTTC

abundance: few
d_gene: TRBD1
v_gene: TRBV4-1
j_gene: TRBJ2-2
CDR3aa: CASSSRQGGTGELFF
CDR3nt: TGCGCCAGCAGCTCCAGACAGGGGGGGACCGGGGAGCTGTTTTTT

abundance: few
d_gene: TRBD1
v_gene: TRBV29-1
j_gene: TRBJ2-3
CDR3aa: CSVTTGGTDTQYF
CDR3nt: TGCAGCGTAACAACAGGGGGCACAGATACGCAGTATTTT